This T cell receptor beta chain was captured by sequencing in a study of identical twins (dated by TCRdb to about 2016). In terms of the full investigation: TCR alpha and beta repertoires from monozygotic twins, unrelated adults of various ages and cord blood were deep-sequenced to test whether fetal clonotypes persist. Replicate twin experiments were performed at different times using different library preparation protocols to rule out contamination. Results and caveats for the whole study, not just this receptor: A weaker excess of twin sharing was found in beta out-of-frame sequences because the signal-to-noise ratio was lowered by fewer shared sequences. Because the same donors could not be followed over many years, the conclusions relied on cross-sectional statistical analysis. Fewer insertions were carried by abundant cord blood beta clonotypes; a weaker similar trend was observed in young adult naive repertoires, while no such trend was observed in memory repertoires. Out-of-frame TCR alpha sharing in monozygotic twins was systematically underestimated by recombination models, whereas sharing between unrelated individuals was in agreement with the recombination models. Compared with coincidental sharing between unrelated individuals, an excess of low generation-probability sequences was observed among out-of-frame TCR alpha sequences shared between twins. Zero-insertion analyses could be partly confounded by invariant T cells such as MAIT and iNKT, though diverse VJ usage argued against such confounding for most clonotypes.

Trimming takes 3 bases from V and 6 bases from J, and the germline ends sit 14 bases apart. Based on the germline V gene, the CDR1 and CDR2 sequences are SGDLS and YYNGEE. Counted from cysteine to phenylalanine, this CDR3 has 14 amino acids. Only CDR3 DNA remains: 42 bases, in frame from the first base. Every donor in the study was a healthy Caucasian. Three pairs of female monozygotic twins, all aged roughly 18 to 30 years, were included in the twin cohort. Miltenyi CD45RO+ enrichment and human naive T-cell isolation kits were used to isolate memory (CD45RO+) and naive T cells from PBMC. This clonotype was observed at least ten times. No cognate antigen has been identified for it. No base-level quality is on record; no much larger clone is a single base apart. Libraries were constructed by 5' RACE. The instrument given in TCRdb is Illumina HiSeq 2000. A universal primer binding site was introduced by template switching, and a unique molecular identifier was present in the final cDNA, enabling accurate counting of TCR cDNA molecules. Specific primers in the conserved constant-segment region were used to synthesize first-strand cDNA for TCR alpha and beta chains. To control for contamination, each cDNA library was double barcoded with a SMART-Mk sample barcode plus Illumina barcodes. TruSeq adapter sequences and Illumina sample barcodes were added in two successive PCR steps. TCR alpha and beta cDNA libraries were sequenced on the Illumina HiSeq platform with custom primers. The source study handled its data this way. MiGEC was used to process raw reads and extract unique molecular identifiers, and MiXCR was used to find CDR3 positions. For each individual, recombination models were inferred using an EM algorithm with the repgenHMM and IGoR tools. Shared clonotype analysis was performed with the tcR package in R, normalizing sharing by the product of cloneset sizes. To study raw recombination free of thymic and clonal selection effects, out-of-frame nonproductive sequences were analyzed. Clones were called with MiXCR by TCRdb after fastp trimmed the public reads at Q25, and only in-frame beta chains were retained. All rows with the same CDR3 protein become a single entry with the most common DNA and genes. The V and J calls, along with clone size, are taken from TCRdb and not from the paper's own processing. This sample has about 280,000 distinct CDR3 sequences in its table, and approximately 8.5% of those were observed once. Together, the top ten hold less than 2.5% of the sample.

This same sample was also taken into another study, of yellow fever vaccine responses in identical twins. The second study reports: The T cell response to vaccination in identical twins was reported by the authors to appear partly convergent and partly personalized. The study precisely tracked vaccine-responding T cell clones in identical twins.

The chain was built from TRBV9 and TRBJ2-3, with the D gene possibly TRBD1 or TRBD2, each one fitting 5 bases. The clonotype was recovered from a woman between 18 and 30 years old in good health. Source material: memory (CD45RO+) T cells sorted from blood. The sample's cell subset or site label is to be understood as: CD45RO+ enriched T cells. The nucleotide sequence is TGTGCCAGCAGCGAGGGACCCTCGTTTGATACGCAGTATTTT. Its protein product is CASSEGPSFDTQYF.